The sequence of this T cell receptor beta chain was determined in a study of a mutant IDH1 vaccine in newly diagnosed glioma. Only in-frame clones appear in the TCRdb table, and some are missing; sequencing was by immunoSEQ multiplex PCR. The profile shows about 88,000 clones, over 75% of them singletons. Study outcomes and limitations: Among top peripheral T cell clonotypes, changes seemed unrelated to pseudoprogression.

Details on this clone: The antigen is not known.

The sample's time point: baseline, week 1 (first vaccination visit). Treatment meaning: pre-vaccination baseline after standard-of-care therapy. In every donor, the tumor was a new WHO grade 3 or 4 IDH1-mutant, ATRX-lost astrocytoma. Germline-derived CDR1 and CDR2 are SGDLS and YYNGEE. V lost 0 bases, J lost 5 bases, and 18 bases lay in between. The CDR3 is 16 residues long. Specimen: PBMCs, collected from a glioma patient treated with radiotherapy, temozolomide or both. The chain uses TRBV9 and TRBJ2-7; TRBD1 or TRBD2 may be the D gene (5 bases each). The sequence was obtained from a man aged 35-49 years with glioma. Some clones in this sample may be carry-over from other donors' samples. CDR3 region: CASSVGVGLFGDEQYF. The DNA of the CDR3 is TGTGCCAGCAGCGTAGGAGTGGGGCTATTCGGGGACGAGCAGTACTTC.